These 28 T cell receptor beta chains were sequenced from one sample in a study of blood T cell repertoires in COVID-19. TCRdb keeps only in-frame clones here, not all; method: immunoSEQ multiplex PCR. This sample has 40,000 to 50,000 clones, with approximately 86% found just once. The sequenced sample consisted of peripheral blood. All receptors derive from an elderly woman with acute or convalescent COVID-19.

V usage is TRBV6-6 and J usage is TRBJ1-1; tentatively, D is TRBD1 (6 bases). Trimming cost V 6 bases and J 9 bases, with 17 bases left between them. CDR1 and CDR2 (germline): MNHNY, SVGAGI (reference sequence). The CDR3 has 13 amino acids. CDR3 loop: CASRGYRALKAFF. The CDR3 nucleotides read TGTGCCAGCAGGGGATACAGGGCTTTGAAAGCTTTCTTT.

The chain is built from TRBV7-2 and TRBJ2-7; TRBD2 agrees at 11 bases. V was pared by 7 bases and J by 3 bases, with 5 bases of the junction left unmatched. This CDR3 is 14 amino acids long. Germline-derived CDR1 and CDR2 are SGHTA and FQGNSA. CDR3 bases: TGTGCCAGCATCCCGCTAGCGGGGGGCTACGAGCAGTACTTC. Amino acid sequence: CASIPLAGGYEQYF.

The rearrangement uses TRBV3-1 (or the pseudogene TRBV3-2) and TRBJ1-1; tentative D call: TRBD1 (6 bases). V lost 4 bases to trimming and J lost 5 bases, with 14 bases between them. CDR1 is LGHDT and CDR2 is YNNKEL in the germline V gene (reference sequence). The CDR3 sequence is 14 residues long. The CDR3 DNA follows: TGTGCCAGCAGCCCCCGGGGGGCGCGGACTGAAGCTTTCTTT. This encodes CASSPRGARTEAFF.

This chain uses TRBV5-4 with TRBJ2-1, with D possibly being TRBD1 (6 bases). Trimming pared 4 bases from V and 7 bases from J, leaving 18 bases between. The germline gives CDR1 SGHNT, CDR2 YYREEE (reference sequence). This CDR3 is 15 amino acids long. CDR3 sequence reads: CASSHPATGTNEQFF. The CDR3, as DNA: TGTGCCAGCAGCCACCCCGCAACAGGGACAAATGAGCAGTTCTTC.

V usage is TRBV18 and J usage is TRBJ2-5; TRBD2 matches at 13 bases. This CDR3 is 17 amino acids long. Germline lookup yields CDR1 KGHSH and CDR2 LQKENI. Trimming took 0 bases from V and 4 from J; bases not matched to a gene: 5. CDR3 protein: CASSPPGLAGRIETQYF. DNA of the CDR3: TGTGCCAGCTCACCACCGGGACTAGCGGGGAGGATAGAGACCCAGTACTTC.

The V call is TRBV6-5, the J call TRBJ1-1; no definite D call. V lost 5 bases, J lost 3 bases, and 10 bases lay in between. CDR3 length: 13 residues. Germline lookup yields CDR1 MNHEY and CDR2 SVGAGI. The CDR3, as DNA: TGTGCCAGCAGTACCCTGGGCGACACTGAAGCTTTCTTT. Protein: CASSTLGDTEAFF.

CDR3 amino acids: CASSVAGAGARNEQFF. CDR3 coding DNA: TGTGCCAGCAGCGTAGCTGGGGCAGGGGCCCGCAATGAGCAGTTCTTC. V usage is TRBV9 and J usage is TRBJ2-1, with D possibly being TRBD1 (6 bases). This CDR3 region has 16 residues. Deletions cut 0 bases from V and 6 bases from J, with 16 bases between. CDR1 is SGDLS and CDR2 is YYNGEE in the germline V gene.

The rearrangement links TRBV25-1 to TRBJ1-2, with D tentatively TRBD1 (5 bases). Germline loops: CDR1 MGHDK, CDR2 SYGVNS. This CDR3 comprises 13 residues. V gave up 2 bases and J gave up 4 bases, with 8 bases separating them. The CDR3 sequence is CASSERGTYGYTF. The CDR3 coding sequence is TGTGCCAGCAGTGAACGGGGGACCTATGGCTACACCTTC.

This chain links TRBV19 with TRBJ1-1; weak D call: TRBD1 (5 bases). Germline V gene sequence: CDR1 LNHDA, CDR2 SQIVND (reference sequence). This CDR3 is built from 14 residues. Trimming cost V 8 bases and J 2 bases, with 15 bases left between them. CDR3 in DNA: TGTGCCAGTCGCCCCCAGCAGGGTAACACTGAAGCTTTCTTT. It yields the protein CASRPQQGNTEAFF.

CDR3 DNA sequence: TGCGCCAGCAGCCAAGAAGTCACAGGGGATTCACCCCTCCACTTT. Translated: CASSQEVTGDSPLHF. This rearrangement joins TRBV4-1 to TRBJ1-6, with 7 bases fitting TRBD1. V lost 0 bases to trimming and J lost 8 bases; unmatched junction nucleotides: 4. The CDR3 loop spans 15 amino acids. In germline, CDR1 is MGHRA, CDR2 YSYEKL.

This sequence joins TRBV11-1 and TRBJ2-5, with a tentative D call TRBD2 (5 bases). Trimming cost V 0 bases and J 4 bases, with 12 bases left between them. Germline CDR1 and CDR2: SGHAT and FQDESV (reference sequence). This CDR3 spans 15 amino acids. The CDR3 is CASSLAERVGETQYF. In nucleotides, the CDR3 is TGTGCCAGCAGCTTAGCTGAGAGGGTAGGAGAGACCCAGTACTTC.

The CDR3 spells CASSIERTLTWELFF. The CDR3, as DNA: TGTGCCAGTAGTATAGAAAGGACACTAACTTGGGAGCTGTTTTTT. The rearrangement links TRBV19 to TRBJ2-2, with D perhaps TRBD1 (5 bases). Germline CDR1 reads LNHDA; CDR2 reads SQIVND (reference sequence). V shed 0 bases and J shed 9 bases, with 14 bases lying between them. The CDR3 runs 15 residues.

This rearrangement joins TRBV9 to TRBJ1-6; D not resolved. CDR1 and CDR2 from the germline V gene are SGDLS and YYNGEE. The CDR3 loop spans 11 amino acids. The V end was cut by 4 bases, the J end by 19 bases, with 15 bases between. The CDR3 coding sequence is TGTGCCAGCAGCCCCGGCGGGGAGTTACACTTT. Translation: CASSPGGELHF.

The chain combines TRBV10-2 with TRBJ1-5; 12 nucleotides match TRBD1. The CDR3 totals 14 residues. The germline V gene encodes CDR1 WSHSY and CDR2 SAAADI. The V and J ends lost 8 bases and 3 bases, in that order; junction bases with no gene match: 2. DNA of the CDR3: TGCGCCAGCGGGGACAGGGGGCTCAATCAGCCCCAGCATTTT. Its protein product is CASGDRGLNQPQHF.

This clone has just one count. V is TRBV19 and J is TRBJ1-2; 8 bases fit TRBD1. CDR1 LNHDA and CDR2 SQIVND come from the germline V gene (reference sequence). CDR3 length: 14 residues. Trimming removed 4 bases from V and 5 bases from J; junction bases left unmatched: 6. The CDR3 DNA follows: TGTGCCAGTAGTAGCAGGGGGCCTGAATATGGCTACACCTTC. Amino acid sequence: CASSSRGPEYGYTF.

To note about this clone: This sample includes further DNA sequences coding for the same CDR3. The chain recombines TRBV6-5 with TRBJ1-5, with D tentatively TRBD1 (5 bases). Germline CDR1 reads MNHEY; CDR2 reads SVGAGI. V was cut by 8 bases and J by 4 bases, with 6 bases left in between. This CDR3 is built from 11 residues. As DNA, the CDR3 is TGTGCCAGCCAGGGTAATCAGCCCCAGCATTTT. This gives the protein CASQGNQPQHF.

This chain connects TRBV5-6 to TRBJ2-1, with D possibly TRBD2 on 5 matching bases. V gave up 3 bases and J gave up 10 bases, with 26 bases separating them. CDR3 length equals 17 residues. Germline CDR1 is SGHDT and CDR2 is YYEEEE. DNA for the CDR3: TGTGCCAGCAGCTACCTTATACTAGGCAGCTCCTTAACAGAGCAGTTCTTC. It is translated as CASSYLILGSSLTEQFF.

The chain couples TRBV5-5 to TRBJ1-1; TRBD1 matches 8 bases. CDR1 and CDR2 from the germline V gene are SGHKS and YYEKEE (reference sequence). After removal of 4 bases from V and 6 bases from J, the junction contained 8 bases not matched to a gene. This CDR3 spans 14 amino acids. CDR3: CASSPGQGAAEAFF. The CDR3, as DNA: TGTGCCAGCAGCCCGGGCCAGGGGGCCGCTGAAGCTTTCTTT.

This rearrangement joins TRBV9 to TRBJ1-3; D perhaps matches TRBD1 (5 bases). The CDR3 is 17 amino acids. V was shortened by 0 bases and J by 0 bases, with 13 bases between the two germline ends. Germline lookup yields CDR1 SGDLS and CDR2 YYNGEE. Here the CDR3 DNA reads TGTGCCAGCAGCGTAGAGGGGCTCTCGTACTCTGGAAACACCATATATTTT. Translated: CASSVEGLSYSGNTIYF.

This clone was counted between two and nine times. The rearrangement links TRBV14 to TRBJ1-2; no definite D call. Germline CDR1 reads SGHDN; CDR2 reads FVKESK. V lost 4 bases to trimming and J lost 7 bases, with 13 bases between them. CDR3 size: 13 residues. The CDR3 region is CASSPGEVFGYTF. The CDR3 DNA reads as TGTGCCAGCAGCCCCGGGGAAGTATTTGGCTACACCTTC.

The gene calls are TRBV18 and TRBJ2-7, with 7 nucleotides matching TRBD1. The CDR3 length is 16 residues. The V gene's germline CDR1 is KGHSH and CDR2 LQKENI. The V and J ends lost 5 bases and 6 bases, in that order; junction bases with no gene match: 16. Here the CDR3 reads CASSSTTGPTPSEQYF. Here the CDR3 DNA reads TGTGCCAGCTCATCTACGACAGGGCCTACCCCCTCCGAGCAGTACTTC.

This rearrangement joins TRBV19 to TRBJ1-2, with D hard to call. The germline V gene has CDR1 LNHDA and CDR2 SQIVND (reference sequence). This CDR3 has 15 residues. The V and J ends lost 7 bases and 6 bases respectively, with 21 bases between them. The CDR3 DNA follows: TGTGCCAGTACCCCCTCATACCACCCAGGCAATGGCTACACCTTC. Its translation is CASTPSYHPGNGYTF.

The chain employs TRBV4-2 and TRBJ1-2; 8 positions agree with TRBD1. This CDR3 region has 12 residues. Germline V gives CDR1 LGHNA, CDR2 YNFKEQ. Trimming at V came to 4 bases and at J to 8 bases, leaving 3 bases not matched to a gene. CDR3 sequence: CASSRDRRGYTF. CDR3 in DNA: TGTGCCAGCAGCCGGGACAGGCGCGGCTACACCTTC.

The V and J genes are TRBV5-4 and TRBJ2-1; TRBD1 matches 8 bases. V shed 4 bases and J 14 bases; nucleotides not matched to a gene: 8. There are 12 residues in the CDR3. In germline, CDR1 is SGHNT, CDR2 YYREEE (reference sequence). The CDR3 nucleotides read TGTGCCAGCAGCCGGGTCGGACAGGGTGAGTTCTTC. Translated, it gives CASSRVGQGEFF. Drawing the rest from reference TRBV5-4 and TRBJ2-1, the complete variable domain is ETGVTQSPTHLIKTRGQQVTLRCSSQSGHNTVSWYQQALGQGPQFIFQYYREEENGRGNFPPRFSGLQFPNYSSELNVNALELDDSALYLCASSRVGQGEFFGPGTRLTVL.

J is TRBJ1-5 and V is TRBV5-8, with D possibly matching TRBD1 (6 bases). This CDR3 contains 15 residues. Trimming removed 0 bases at V and 6 bases at J, with 13 bases between. CDR1 is SGHTS, CDR2 YDEGEE, per germline. The CDR3 loop is CASSLGDRSGQPQHF. The CDR3 DNA follows: TGTGCCAGCAGCTTGGGAGACAGGTCGGGTCAGCCCCAGCATTTT.

The CDR3 DNA reads as TGTGCCAGCAGCCAAGAACAGGCAATGGGCTACACCTTC. This encodes CASSQEQAMGYTF. This sequence joins TRBV3-1 (or the pseudogene TRBV3-2) and TRBJ1-2, with D perhaps matching TRBD1 (5 bases). The CDR3 contains 13 residues. Germline assignment: CDR1 LGHDT and CDR2 YNNKEL (reference sequence). The germline V and J ends were trimmed by 0 bases and 8 bases, with 10 bases remaining between them.

This clone showed up just a few times. The gene calls are TRBV7-8 and TRBJ1-4, with TRBD1 matching 7 bases. Looked up from germline, CDR1 is SGHVS and CDR2 is FQNEAQ. V dropped 5 bases and J dropped 2; count of bases not matched to a gene: 5. The CDR3 is 15 residues long. The chain's CDR3 is CASSPPTGTNEKLFF. The DNA of the CDR3 is TGTGCCAGCAGCCCTCCGACAGGGACTAATGAAAAACTGTTTTTT.

There are a few counts of this clone. The V call is TRBV2, the J call TRBJ2-2, with TRBD2 matching over 11 bases. Germline trimming cut 6 bases from V and 2 bases from J; bases unmatched to any gene: 2. The CDR3 length is 15 residues. In germline, CDR1 is SNHLY, CDR2 FYNNEI. The CDR3 DNA is TGTGCCAGCAGACGACTAGCGGGAAACACCGGGGAGCTGTTTTTT. Protein product: CASRRLAGNTGELFF.